A selection of T cell receptor beta chains follows, all from one sample in a study of Ad26.COV2.S vaccination and SARS-CoV-2 variants. Using immunoSEQ multiplex PCR, the repertoire was profiled, and TCRdb retains in-frame clones only, with some absent. Found here are around 350,000 clones, just over 90% of them singletons; the top ten hold roughly 3.9%. The specimen comprised peripheral blood, sampled after recovery from COVID-19. The receptors shown here come from a human donor who had recovered from COVID-19. The CDR3 runs from the conserved cysteine through the conserved F or W. D genes are given only for firm matches. Clone size is shown for a subset of rows, as once, few, many or a class of expanded clone.

V: TRBV19
J: TRBJ1-1
D: .
size: .
CDR3: CASRIGGRAENTEAFF
DNA: TGTGCCAGTAGAATTGGGGGGCGCGCCGAGAACACTGAAGCTTTCTTT

V: TRBV6-5
J: TRBJ2-7
D: TRBD1
size: .
CDR3: CASSYSIQGAYEQYF
DNA: TGTGCCAGCAGTTACTCGATACAGGGGGCCTACGAGCAGTACTTC

V: TRBV9
J: TRBJ2-3
D: .
size: .
CDR3: CASSAGWAGAFTDTQYF
DNA: TGTGCCAGCAGCGCTGGGTGGGCGGGGGCTTTCACAGATACGCAGTATTTT

V: TRBV3-1/TRBV3-2
J: TRBJ2-1
D: .
size: .
CDR3: CASSRGLNNEQFF
DNA: TGTGCCAGCAGCCGCGGACTGAATAATGAGCAGTTCTTC

V: TRBV29-1
J: TRBJ2-7
D: .
size: once
CDR3: CSVGASYEQYF
DNA: TGCAGCGTTGGGGCCTCCTACGAGCAGTACTTC

V: TRBV9
J: TRBJ2-5
D: TRBD1
size: .
CDR3: CASSEWGQGAGETQYF
DNA: TGTGCCAGCAGCGAATGGGGACAGGGGGCAGGAGAGACCCAGTACTTC

V: TRBV15
J: TRBJ2-1
D: .
size: .
CDR3: CATSRDLGVRNEQFF
DNA: TGTGCCACCAGCAGAGATCTGGGAGTGAGGAATGAGCAGTTCTTC

V: TRBV7-2
J: TRBJ2-7
D: TRBD2
size: .
CDR3: CASSLTSGGAYEQYF
DNA: TGTGCCAGCAGCTTAACTAGCGGGGGGGCTTACGAGCAGTACTTC

V: TRBV3-1/TRBV3-2
J: TRBJ1-1
D: TRBD1
size: .
CDR3: CASSRNRGLFTEAFF
DNA: TGTGCCAGCAGCCGAAACAGGGGGCTGTTCACTGAAGCTTTCTTT

V: TRBV12-3/TRBV12-4
J: TRBJ1-1
D: .
size: .
CDR3: CASSQRRETEAFF
DNA: TGTGCCAGCAGCCAACGGAGGGAAACTGAAGCTTTCTTT

V: TRBV6-5
J: TRBJ1-5
D: .
size: .
CDR3: CASSTGLRQPQHF
DNA: TGTGCCAGCAGCACAGGGTTGAGACAGCCCCAGCATTTT

V: TRBV24-1
J: TRBJ2-3
D: TRBD1
size: .
CDR3: CATSDGGQNTQYF
DNA: TGTGCCACCAGTGATGGGGGACAGAATACGCAGTATTTT

V: TRBV7-3
J: TRBJ2-5
D: TRBD1
size: .
CDR3: CASSPGGTGSRQETQYF
DNA: TGTGCCAGCAGCCCAGGGGGGACAGGTTCCCGCCAAGAGACCCAGTACTTC

V: TRBV13
J: TRBJ2-3
D: .
size: .
CDR3: CASSFGRGIDTQYF
DNA: TGTGCCAGCAGCTTCGGCAGGGGTATAGATACGCAGTATTTT

V: TRBV7-2
J: TRBJ2-3
D: TRBD1
size: .
CDR3: CATPGQGNTDTQYF
DNA: TGTGCCACACCGGGACAGGGAAACACAGATACGCAGTATTTT

V: TRBV5-1
J: TRBJ2-2
D: TRBD2
size: .
CDR3: CASSREGANTGELFF
DNA: TGCGCCAGCAGTAGGGAGGGCGCGAACACCGGGGAGCTGTTTTTT

V: TRBV7-9
J: TRBJ1-1
D: .
size: .
CDR3: CASSPQPGEAFF
DNA: TGTGCCAGCAGCCCCCAACCGGGTGAAGCTTTCTTT